This TCR beta chain was identified in a study of T cells in Graves' hyperthyroidism and ophthalmopathy. Per germline, CDR1 SGHVS and CDR2 FNYEAQ. V was shortened by 5 bases and J by 8 bases, with 13 bases between the two germline ends. This CDR3 has 13 residues. This clonotype was seen a handful of times. No ophthalmopathy progression within 18 months constituted stable Graves' hyperthyroidism. Subjects aged 18 to 65 presented with newly diagnosed hyperthyroidism of less than 2 months' duration. There were TCR beta CDR3 regions amplified from RNA transcripts. TCR CDR3 underwent first-round RT-PCR with the HTBI primer set. TCRdb used MiXCR to reprocess the multiplex PCR reads, holding one entry per CDR3 protein. The table shows roughly 420,000 distinct CDR3 sequences, with 15% to 18% occurring only once.

This clonotype was obtained from a woman aged 18-30 years with Graves' hyperthyroidism. What was sequenced was blood. The genes are TRBV7-6 and TRBJ2-1, with unresolved D. Written as DNA, the CDR3 is TGTGCCAGCAGCCCCTCCCCGGGCGATGAGCAGTTCTTC. Protein: CASSPSPGDEQFF.